This is a list of T cell receptor beta chains from one sample in a study of blood T cell repertoires in COVID-19. Repertoires were generated with immunoSEQ multiplex PCR, while TCRdb's copy carries only in-frame clones and drops some. Of 60,000 to 80,000 clones listed, around 89% were seen once; the top ten hold around 3.6%. The specimen sequenced was peripheral blood. Every receptor here comes from a human donor in a cohort sampled during active COVID-19. Each CDR3 is given with its conserved first and last residue. The D gene is left open where the match is weak. Rows may omit the clone size; those that give it use once, few, many or a size class.

V: TRBV11-3
J: TRBJ2-3
D: TRBD2
size: NA
CDR3: CASSPRGSGLGNTQYF
DNA: TGTGCCAGCAGCCCCCGTGGTAGCGGGCTGGGGAATACGCAGTATTTT

V: TRBV9
J: TRBJ1-5
D: NA
size: NA
CDR3: CASSPSDSREPQHF
DNA: TGTGCCAGCAGCCCAAGTGACTCGAGAGAGCCCCAGCATTTT

V: TRBV13
J: TRBJ2-5
D: TRBD1
size: NA
CDR3: CASSLWQGAIGGETQYF
DNA: TGTGCCAGCAGCTTATGGCAGGGGGCGATCGGTGGAGAGACCCAGTACTTC

V: TRBV19
J: TRBJ1-6
D: NA
size: NA
CDR3: CASSIGQENSPLHF
DNA: TGTGCCAGTAGTATAGGTCAGGAAAATTCACCCCTCCACTTT

V: TRBV28
J: TRBJ1-5
D: TRBD1
size: few
CDR3: CASSRGQGDQPQHF
DNA: TGTGCCAGCAGCCGCGGACAGGGGGATCAGCCCCAGCATTTT

V: TRBV4-1
J: TRBJ1-5
D: NA
size: once
CDR3: CASSPGRGQPQHF
DNA: TGCGCCAGCAGCCCCGGGCGGGGGCAGCCCCAGCATTTT

V: TRBV4-3
J: TRBJ2-1
D: TRBD2
size: NA
CDR3: CASSQDLGGRAAPYNEQFF
DNA: TGCGCCAGCAGCCAAGACCTTGGCGGGAGGGCCGCCCCCTACAATGAGCAGTTCTTC

V: TRBV11-2
J: TRBJ2-3
D: NA
size: NA
CDR3: CASSQRSWATHTDTQYF
DNA: TGTGCCAGCAGCCAGCGGTCGTGGGCCACGCACACAGATACGCAGTATTTT

V: TRBV19
J: TRBJ2-7
D: NA
size: few
CDR3: CASSGRGEQYF
DNA: TGTGCCAGTAGCGGGAGAGGGGAGCAGTACTTC

V: TRBV18
J: TRBJ2-7
D: NA
size: NA
CDR3: CASSPPTPTEQYF
DNA: TGTGCCAGCTCACCACCTACCCCGACAGAACAGTACTTC

V: TRBV9
J: TRBJ1-3
D: NA
size: NA
CDR3: CASSVGPGAGNTIYF
DNA: TGTGCCAGCAGCGTAGGGCCGGGGGCTGGAAACACCATATATTTT

V: TRBV7-6
J: TRBJ1-5
D: NA
size: once
CDR3: CASSLETGWDQPQHF
DNA: TGTGCCAGCAGCTTAGAGACAGGCTGGGATCAGCCCCAGCATTTT

V: TRBV5-6
J: TRBJ2-2
D: NA
size: NA
CDR3: CASSPIAWNTGELFF
DNA: TGTGCCAGCAGTCCGATAGCGTGGAACACCGGGGAGCTGTTTTTT

V: TRBV13
J: TRBJ1-6
D: TRBD1
size: NA
CDR3: CASSLEQGMNSPLHF
DNA: TGTGCCAGCAGCTTAGAACAGGGGATGAATTCACCCCTCCACTTT

V: TRBV24-1
J: TRBJ2-7
D: NA
size: NA
CDR3: CATSETGSYEQYF
DNA: TGTGCCACCAGTGAAACAGGGAGCTACGAGCAGTACTTC

V: TRBV6-5
J: TRBJ2-7
D: TRBD1
size: NA
CDR3: CASSPGQGSSYEQYF
DNA: TGTGCCAGCTCACCCGGACAGGGGAGCTCCTACGAGCAGTACTTC

V: TRBV3-1/TRBV3-2
J: TRBJ1-2
D: NA
size: once
CDR3: CASSSQRSNYGYTF
DNA: TGTGCCAGCAGCAGCCAGCGGTCTAACTATGGCTACACCTTC

V: TRBV7-6
J: TRBJ1-1
D: NA
size: NA
CDR3: CASSRTPEGIHTEAFF
DNA: TGTGCCAGCAGCCGGACTCCAGAGGGTATTCACACTGAAGCTTTCTTT

V: TRBV6-5
J: TRBJ2-7
D: TRBD2
size: NA
CDR3: CASSYSLAGRGDEQYF
DNA: TGTGCCAGCAGTTACTCCCTAGCGGGACGGGGGGACGAGCAGTACTTC

V: TRBV5-1
J: TRBJ2-3
D: TRBD2
size: NA
CDR3: CASSSGLARNTDTQYF
DNA: TGCGCCAGCAGCTCGGGACTAGCGAGGAACACAGATACGCAGTATTTT

V: TRBV7-9
J: TRBJ2-1
D: TRBD1
size: NA
CDR3: CASSLVPAGGSYNEQFF
DNA: TGTGCCAGCAGCTTAGTCCCAGCAGGGGGTTCCTACAATGAGCAGTTCTTC

V: TRBV12-3/TRBV12-4
J: TRBJ2-7
D: NA
size: NA
CDR3: CASTSGALKQYF
DNA: TGTGCCAGCACCAGTGGAGCTCTGAAGCAGTACTTC

V: TRBV6-1
J: TRBJ2-7
D: TRBD1
size: once
CDR3: CASSDDGQGAFEQYF
DNA: TGTGCCAGCAGTGACGACGGACAGGGGGCATTCGAGCAGTACTTC

V: TRBV5-6
J: TRBJ1-3
D: TRBD1
size: NA
CDR3: CASSLGGGNTIYF
DNA: TGTGCCAGCAGCTTAGGGGGCGGAAACACCATATATTTT

V: TRBV18
J: TRBJ2-3
D: TRBD1
size: NA
CDR3: CASSPGQGPDTQYF
DNA: TGTGCCAGCTCACCGGGACAGGGACCAGATACGCAGTATTTT

V: TRBV7-8
J: TRBJ2-7
D: NA
size: few
CDR3: CASSISYEQYF
DNA: TGTGCCAGCAGCATCAGCTACGAGCAGTACTTC

V: TRBV28
J: TRBJ2-7
D: NA
size: NA
CDR3: CAAQGPWEQYF
DNA: TGTGCCGCTCAGGGTCCATGGGAGCAGTACTTC

V: TRBV28
J: TRBJ1-6
D: TRBD1
size: NA
CDR3: CASSLWQGDSPLHF
DNA: TGTGCCAGCAGTTTATGGCAGGGGGATTCACCCCTCCACTTT

V: TRBV27
J: TRBJ1-5
D: TRBD1
size: NA
CDR3: CASSLSWNVDREVDQPQHF
DNA: TGTGCCAGCAGTTTATCGTGGAATGTTGACAGGGAGGTTGATCAGCCCCAGCATTTT

V: TRBV11-3
J: TRBJ2-7
D: NA
size: once
CDR3: CASSEGGDNYEQYF
DNA: TGTGCCAGCAGCGAGGGAGGAGATAACTACGAGCAGTACTTC

V: TRBV6-2/TRBV6-3
J: TRBJ1-2
D: TRBD1
size: NA
CDR3: CASSYFDRDLQGYTF
DNA: TGTGCCAGCAGTTACTTTGACAGGGACCTTCAAGGCTACACCTTC

V: TRBV9
J: TRBJ2-7
D: TRBD2
size: NA
CDR3: CASSPTSGSYSEQYF
DNA: TGTGCCAGCAGCCCCACTAGCGGGAGTTACTCTGAGCAGTACTTC

V: TRBV7-9
J: TRBJ1-6
D: NA
size: NA
CDR3: CASSLDAVSSYNSPLHF
DNA: TGTGCCAGCAGCTTAGATGCGGTGAGCTCCTATAATTCACCCCTCCACTTT

V: TRBV9
J: TRBJ2-1
D: TRBD1
size: once
CDR3: CASSVWGQGYNEQFF
DNA: TGTGCCAGCAGCGTATGGGGACAGGGATACAATGAGCAGTTCTTC

V: TRBV9
J: TRBJ2-3
D: NA
size: NA
CDR3: CASSRDNVDTQYF
DNA: TGTGCCAGCAGCCGGGACAACGTGGATACGCAGTATTTT

V: TRBV6-5
J: TRBJ1-6
D: NA
size: NA
CDR3: CASSYSGNSPLHF
DNA: TGTGCCAGCAGTTACTCCGGTAATTCACCCCTCCACTTT

V: TRBV5-1
J: TRBJ2-1
D: TRBD2
size: once
CDR3: CASSFSVAGGGSYNEQFF
DNA: TGCGCCAGCAGCTTTTCGGTGGCGGGGGGCGGGTCCTACAATGAGCAGTTCTTC

V: TRBV19
J: TRBJ1-5
D: NA
size: NA
CDR3: CASSKQGNQPQHF
DNA: TGTGCCAGTAGTAAACAGGGCAATCAGCCCCAGCATTTT

V: TRBV4-3
J: TRBJ1-4
D: NA
size: NA
CDR3: CASSREGQWGEKLFF
DNA: TGCGCCAGCAGCCGGGAAGGACAGTGGGGTGAAAAACTGTTTTTT

V: TRBV6-2/TRBV6-3
J: TRBJ2-2
D: TRBD2
size: few
CDR3: CASSYVRLAGVQTGELFF
DNA: TGTGCCAGCAGTTACGTTAGACTAGCGGGGGTACAGACCGGGGAGCTGTTTTTT

V: TRBV5-8
J: TRBJ1-6
D: NA
size: NA
CDR3: CASSFADASYNSPLHF
DNA: TGTGCCAGCAGTTTCGCGGATGCGTCCTATAATTCACCCCTCCACTTT

V: TRBV11-2
J: TRBJ2-5
D: NA
size: NA
CDR3: CASSSSPRQAPLQYF
DNA: TGTGCCAGCAGCTCGTCTCCCAGACAGGCCCCTCTGCAGTACTTC

V: TRBV24-1
J: TRBJ1-2
D: NA
size: NA
CDR3: CATSDYPGINGYTF
DNA: TGTGCCACCAGTGATTATCCAGGAATCAACGGCTACACCTTC

V: TRBV19
J: TRBJ2-5
D: TRBD1
size: NA
CDR3: CASSIAGQAGTETQYF
DNA: TGTGCCAGTAGTATAGCGGGACAGGCGGGAACGGAGACCCAGTACTTC

V: TRBV6-5
J: TRBJ2-3
D: NA
size: once
CDR3: CASSPVGTDTQYF
DNA: TGTGCCAGCAGCCCGGTGGGCACAGATACGCAGTATTTT